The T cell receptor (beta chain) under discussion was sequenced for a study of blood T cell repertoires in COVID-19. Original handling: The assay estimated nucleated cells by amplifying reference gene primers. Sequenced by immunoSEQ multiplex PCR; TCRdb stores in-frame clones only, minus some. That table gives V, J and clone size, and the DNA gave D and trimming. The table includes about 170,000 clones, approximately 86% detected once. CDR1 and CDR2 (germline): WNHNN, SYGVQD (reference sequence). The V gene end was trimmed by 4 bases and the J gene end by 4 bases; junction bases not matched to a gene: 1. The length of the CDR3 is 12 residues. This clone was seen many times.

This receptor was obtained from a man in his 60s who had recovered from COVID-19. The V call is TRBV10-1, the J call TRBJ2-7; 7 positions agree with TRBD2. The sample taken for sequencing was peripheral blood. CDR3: CASSGTRYEQYF. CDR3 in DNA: TGCGCCAGCAGTGGGACTAGGTACGAGCAGTACTTC.